Shown below are 8 T cell receptor beta chains from a single sample sequenced in a study of T cell changes during pregnancy in multiple sclerosis. The data were produced by immunoSEQ multiplex PCR, yet TCRdb's version contains in-frame clones alone and is incomplete. Of about 33,000 clones listed, roughly nine tenths are singletons. Sequencing was performed on CD4+ T cells from peripheral blood mononuclear cells, taken in the third trimester of pregnancy. The receptors stem from a female donor in good health, enrolled as a control in a pregnancy study.

This chain connects TRBV27 to TRBJ2-7; 10 bases map to TRBD1. Unmatched junction bases numbered 4, after V lost 6 bases and J lost 2 bases. Germline-derived CDR1 and CDR2 are MNHEY and SMNVEV (reference sequence). The CDR3 has 14 residues. The CDR3 is CASSRTGGTYEQYF. The CDR3 nucleotides are TGTGCCAGCAGCCGGACAGGGGGGACCTACGAGCAGTACTTC.

The DNA for the CDR3 is TGTGCCAGTAGTGTCGGGACAGCGAACACTGAAGCTTTCTTT. This gives the protein CASSVGTANTEAFF. The V call is TRBV19, the J call TRBJ1-1, with 7 bases lining up with TRBD1. V gave up 5 bases and J gave up 1 base; unmatched junction bases: 4. Germline V CDR1 and CDR2: LNHDA, SQIVND (reference sequence). The CDR3 extends over 14 amino acids. Using reference TRBV19 and TRBJ1-1 for the parts outside the CDR3, the full variable domain is DGGITQSPKYLFRKEGQNVTLSCEQNLNHDAMYWYRQDPGQGLRLIYYSQIVNDFQKGDIAEGYSVSREKKESFPLTVTSAQKNPTAFYLCASSVGTANTEAFFGQGTRLTVV.

This clone was recorded only once. This chain uses TRBV27 with TRBJ1-5, with TRBD1 matching 8 bases. The CDR3 has 15 residues. Trimming removed 7 bases from V and 5 bases from J; junction bases left unmatched: 10. Germline-derived CDR1 and CDR2 are MNHEY and SMNVEV (reference sequence). The CDR3 reads CASKTTGVVYQPQHF. The DNA of the CDR3 is TGTGCCAGCAAAACGACAGGGGTCGTCTATCAGCCCCAGCATTTT.

The chain has TRBV18 and TRBJ2-7, with D maybe TRBD1 (6 bases). The CDR3 is 14 amino acids. The V end lost 2 bases, the J end lost 5 bases, and 13 bases lay between the germline ends. The germline V gene encodes CDR1 KGHSH and CDR2 LQKENI. The CDR3 region is CASSPEVRGHEQYF. The CDR3 bases are TGTGCCAGCTCACCAGAGGTCAGGGGACACGAGCAGTACTTC. Supplemented by reference TRBV18 and TRBJ2-7, the full variable domain reads NAGVMQNPRHLVRRRGQEARLRCSPMKGHSHVYWYRQLPEEGLKFMVYLQKENIIDESGMPKERFSAEFPKEGPSILRIQQVVRGDSAAYFCASSPEVRGHEQYFGPGTRLTVT.

This rearrangement joins TRBV4-3 to TRBJ2-7, with 12 bases aligning to TRBD2. Per the germline V gene, CDR1 is LGHNA and CDR2 is YSLEER. J gave up 6 bases and V 4 bases, and 10 bases lay outside the gene matches. The CDR3 contains 16 residues. The CDR3: CASSRKTSGSILEQYF. The DNA for the CDR3 is TGCGCCAGCAGCCGGAAGACTAGCGGGAGTATTCTCGAGCAGTACTTC.

The V gene is TRBV14, the J gene TRBJ2-3; D is possibly TRBD2 (6 bases). CDR1 is SGHDN and CDR2 is FVKESK in the germline V gene. Trimming took 0 bases from V and 0 from J, leaving 13 bases between them. The CDR3 loop spans 17 amino acids. Here the CDR3 DNA reads TGTGCCAGCAGCCAAGATGTGGGCGGGACTAGCACAGATACGCAGTATTTT. It codes for CASSQDVGGTSTDTQYF.

CDR3 DNA sequence: TGTGCCAGCAGCGTGACAGGGAGGGAGCAGTTCTTC. Translating it yields CASSVTGREQFF. This chain joins TRBV9 and TRBJ2-1; a possible D gene is TRBD1 (7 bases). Germline V gives CDR1 SGDLS, CDR2 YYNGEE. This CDR3 comprises 12 residues. V lost 2 bases and J 10 bases, leaving 10 bases between the germline ends. Combining the CDR3 with reference TRBV9 and TRBJ2-1 gives the whole variable domain DSGVTQTPKHLITATGQRVTLRCSPRSGDLSVYWYQQSLDQGLQFLIQYYNGEERAKGNILERFSAQQFPDLHSELNLSSLELGDSALYFCASSVTGREQFFGPGTRLTVL.

The chain employs TRBV7-2 and TRBJ2-1; 9 nucleotides match TRBD2. In germline, CDR1 is SGHTA, CDR2 FQGNSA. The CDR3 is made up of 15 amino acids. V lost 6 bases and J lost 4; bases outside the gene matches: 7. The CDR3 coding sequence is TGTGCCAGCAGATCAAGCGGGAGGAGATACAATGAGCAGTTCTTC. Translation gives CASRSSGRRYNEQFF.